This TCR beta chain was captured by sequencing in a study of T cell responses to AZD1222 COVID-19 vaccine. Germline V lookup: CDR1 SGHRS, CDR2 YFSETQ. V lost 4 bases and J lost 3; bases outside the gene matches: 4. The length of the CDR3 is 15 residues. Study-level results: Repertoire sampling happened only post peak T cell response. Possibly, clonal diversity was underestimated; donors were largely white British and included more females. Spike regions recognized by vaccine-associated CD4 TCRs spanned the protein, led by 160-218 and 743-854. Baseline testing showed seropositivity in only six AZD1222 recipients.

Concerning this clone: Its antigen is not known.

Measured with immunoSEQ multiplex PCR; TCRdb has only the in-frame clones, and not every one. The repertoire holds around 180,000 clones, with 88% as singletons. The material was peripheral blood, obtained 28 days after the second AZD1222 dose. The rearrangement joins TRBV5-1 to TRBJ2-2; TRBD1 matches at 9 bases. The origin of this receptor is an adult who received the AZD1222 COVID-19 vaccine. CDR3 loop: CASSRTGVDTGELFF. The CDR3 coding sequence is TGCGCCAGCAGCCGGACAGGGGTGGACACCGGGGAGCTGTTTTTT.